Described below is a single TCR beta chain sequence and its context. Antigen specificity is unknown. Germline V gene data show CDR1 as DFQATT and CDR2 as SNEGSKA (reference sequence). Trimming removed 4 bases from V and 0 bases from J, with 16 bases in between. The CDR3 covers 16 residues. TCRdb redid the calling of the RT-PCR reads with MiXCR, one entry per CDR3 protein. The sample carries roughly 170,000 distinct CDR3 sequences, approximately 8.7% recorded once. These data belong to a study of response to subunit inactivated influenza vaccine. Study-wide findings and caveats: Each seasonal influenza vaccination, the authors suggested, recruits few new T cells.

Sample: non-naive T cells sorted from PBMCs, taken on the day of vaccination. This receptor was obtained from a man in his fifties who received an inactivated influenza vaccine. The chain recombines TRBV20-1 with TRBJ2-1; perhaps TRBD2 as D (6 bases). The CDR3 loop is CSATGLLRNSYNEQFF. The CDR3 DNA sequence: TGCAGTGCTACGGGACTGTTAAGAAACTCCTACAATGAGCAGTTCTTC.